This entry concerns a single T cell receptor beta chain. Its antigen is not identified. This CDR3 spans 15 amino acids. The ends were cut back, 5 bases at V and 0 bases at J, with 13 bases in the middle. Germline V gives CDR1 MNHEY, CDR2 SVGAGI. Separation from the 666-subject first cohort characterized the roughly 120-subject validation cohort, to which the donors belonged. Method: immunoSEQ multiplex PCR; TCRdb's copy keeps in-frame clones and lacks some. This table has fewer than 150,000 clones, about 90% appearing once. This sample stems from a study of cytomegalovirus exposure and HLA in healthy donors. General observations from the study: The classifier, whose performance was assessed in both the original and validation cohorts, reportedly diagnosed cytomegalovirus status with high specificity and sensitivity.

The chain couples TRBV6-5 to TRBJ1-1; a possible D gene is TRBD1 (6 bases). The sequenced material came from PBMCs. The receptor was derived from a woman under 30 in good health and CMV-seropositive. CDR3 in DNA: TGTGCCAGCAGTCGGACAGCCGAATTGAACACTGAAGCTTTCTTT. It is translated as CASSRTAELNTEAFF.